The 12 T cell receptor beta chains below all came from one sample that was sequenced in a study of control samples from healthy donors and cancer patients. The method was immunoSEQ multiplex PCR; TCRdb's version includes in-frame clones alone and lacks a portion of them. The table lists 75,000 or so clones, around 90% of them singletons, with about 6% in the top ten. Sequencing was performed on PBMCs. These receptors originate from a man in his 60s with colorectal cancer.

DNA for the CDR3: TGTGCCAGCAGCCCCCCGGCTAGCCTGGGTGAGACCCAGTACTTC. Translation gives CASSPPASLGETQYF. This rearrangement joins TRBV14 to TRBJ2-5; perhaps TRBD2 as D (5 bases). Trimming cost V 4 bases and J 5 bases, with 17 bases left between them. This CDR3 region has 15 residues. Germline CDR1 and CDR2: SGHDN and FVKESK.

The V and J genes are TRBV6-6 and TRBJ1-3; unclear D gene. V lost 5 bases, J lost 0 bases, and 5 bases lay in between. The CDR3 extends over 13 amino acids. Germline CDR1 is MNHNY and CDR2 is SVGAGI (reference sequence). Here the CDR3 DNA reads TGTGCCAGCAGTACCGTCTCTGGAAACACCATATATTTT. Its translation: CASSTVSGNTIYF.

This chain links TRBV7-9 with TRBJ1-2, with a weak D call TRBD1 (5 bases). The germline CDR1 and CDR2 sequences are SEHNR and FQNEAQ (reference sequence). The germline V and J ends were trimmed by 2 bases and 7 bases, with 11 bases remaining between them. This CDR3 has 13 amino acids. CDR3 sequence: CASSLFRVGGYTF. Written as DNA, the CDR3 is TGTGCCAGCAGCTTATTCAGGGTTGGTGGCTACACCTTC.

V and J are TRBV7-8 and TRBJ2-3; possibly TRBD1 for D (5 bases). The CDR3 is 13 residues long. Germline V gives CDR1 SGHVS, CDR2 FQNEAQ. The V gene lost 3 bases and the J gene lost 3 bases, with 7 bases spanning the gap. The CDR3 DNA follows: TGTGCCAGCAGCTTCCAGGGAACAGATACGCAGTATTTT. This sequence encodes CASSFQGTDTQYF.

V and J are TRBV2 and TRBJ1-6; maybe TRBD1 (6 bases). The CDR3 totals 16 residues. Trimming removed 6 bases from V and 0 bases from J, with 12 bases in between. The germline CDR1 and CDR2 sequences are SNHLY and FYNNEI. The CDR3, as DNA: TGTGCCAGCAGACTACAGGGAAGCTCCTATAATTCACCCCTCCACTTT. It encodes CASRLQGSSYNSPLHF.

This chain connects TRBV7-6 to TRBJ2-3; D remains ambiguous. The CDR3 totals 15 residues. Per germline, CDR1 SGHVS and CDR2 FNYEAQ. V dropped 1 base and J dropped 2 bases, with 10 bases sitting between them. The CDR3 DNA follows: TGTGCCAGCAGCTTAGGAAGACCCAACACAGATACGCAGTATTTT. Protein product: CASSLGRPNTDTQYF.

By its share, this clone is large. The chain links TRBV12-3 or TRBV12-4 to TRBJ1-2; 7 bases agree with TRBD1. V gave up 4 bases and J gave up 10 bases; unmatched junction bases: 3. This CDR3 has 11 amino acids. The CDR3 region is CASSYRGDYTF. CDR3 in DNA: TGTGCCAGCAGTTACAGGGGCGACTACACCTTC.

This chain links TRBV5-4 with TRBJ2-5; 7 nucleotides agree with TRBD2. Germline V gene data show CDR1 as SGHNT and CDR2 as YYREEE (reference sequence). This CDR3 is 14 amino acids long. After removal of 4 bases from V and 4 bases from J, the junction contained 7 bases not matched to a gene. In nucleotides, the CDR3 is TGTGCCAGCAGCCCCGCTGGGGGGGGAGAGACCCAGTACTTC. It encodes CASSPAGGGETQYF. Variable domain in full (rest from reference TRBV5-4 and TRBJ2-5): ETGVTQSPTHLIKTRGQQVTLRCSSQSGHNTVSWYQQALGQGPQFIFQYYREEENGRGNFPPRFSGLQFPNYSSELNVNALELDDSALYLCASSPAGGGETQYFGPGTRLLVL.

CDR3 sequence (DNA): TGTGCCAGCAGCGAGCGGGGGGTGACAGAAGAGACCCAGTACTTC. Amino acid sequence: CASSERGVTEETQYF. V gene TRBV7-2 combines with J gene TRBJ2-5; the match to TRBD2 covers 9 bases. The germline CDR1 and CDR2 sequences are SGHTA and FQGNSA. The V segment lost 5 bases and the J segment 3 bases; nucleotides outside the gene matches: 7. CDR3 length: 15 residues.

The chain is built from TRBV29-1 and TRBJ2-2; D tentatively reads TRBD1 or TRBD2 (6 bases each). V shed 4 bases and J shed 3 bases, with 9 bases lying between them. The CDR3 spans 13 residues. From germline, CDR1 is SQVTM and CDR2 ANQGSEA. CDR3 coding DNA: TGCAGCGTTGGGGGGGCCGACACCGGGGAGCTGTTTTTT. Residues: CSVGGADTGELFF.

The V gene is TRBV11-2, the J gene TRBJ2-3; D is unresolved. The germline gives CDR1 SGHAT, CDR2 FQNNGV. With 3 bases removed from V and 1 base from J, the gap between germline ends came to 8 bases. This CDR3 spans 14 amino acids. CDR3 protein: CASSLSPGTDTQYF. The CDR3 DNA reads as TGTGCCAGCAGCTTGTCACCGGGCACAGATACGCAGTATTTT.

This clone has only a few counts. This sequence joins TRBV9 and TRBJ2-2; TRBD2 aligns across 7 bases. Germline assignment: CDR1 SGDLS and CDR2 YYNGEE. The V and J ends lost 3 bases and 2 bases, in that order; junction bases with no gene match: 4. The CDR3 spans 15 residues. CDR3: CASSAGGINTGELFF. The CDR3, as DNA: TGTGCCAGCAGCGCCGGGGGGATAAACACCGGGGAGCTGTTTTTT.